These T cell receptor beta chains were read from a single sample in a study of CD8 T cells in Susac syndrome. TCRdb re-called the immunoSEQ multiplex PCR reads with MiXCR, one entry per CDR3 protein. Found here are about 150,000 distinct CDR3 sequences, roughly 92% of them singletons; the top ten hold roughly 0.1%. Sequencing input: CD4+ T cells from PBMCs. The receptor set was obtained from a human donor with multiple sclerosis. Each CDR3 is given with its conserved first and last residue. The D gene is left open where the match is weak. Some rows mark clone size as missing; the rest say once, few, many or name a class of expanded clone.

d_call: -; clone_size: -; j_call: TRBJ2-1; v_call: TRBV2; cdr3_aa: CASPWAEGNEQFF; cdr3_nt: TGTGCCAGCCCCTGGGCAGAGGGCAATGAGCAGTTCTTC
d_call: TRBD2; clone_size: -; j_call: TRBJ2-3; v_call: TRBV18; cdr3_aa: CASSPRGSGGASDTQYF; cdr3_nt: TGTGCCAGCTCACCACGAGGTAGCGGGGGGGCCTCAGATACGCAGTATTTT
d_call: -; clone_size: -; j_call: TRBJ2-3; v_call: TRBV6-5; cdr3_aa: CASSYGWASGTDTQYF; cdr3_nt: TGTGCCAGCAGTTACGGTTGGGCTAGCGGCACAGATACGCAGTATTTT
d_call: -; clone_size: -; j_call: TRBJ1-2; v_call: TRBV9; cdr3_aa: CASSVEQVSYGYTF; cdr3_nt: TGTGCCAGCAGCGTGGAACAGGTTAGCTATGGCTACACCTTC
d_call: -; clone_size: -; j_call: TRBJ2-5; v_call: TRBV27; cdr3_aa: CASSLEPRETQYF; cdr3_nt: TGTGCCAGCAGTTTAGAGCCGAGGGAGACCCAGTACTTC
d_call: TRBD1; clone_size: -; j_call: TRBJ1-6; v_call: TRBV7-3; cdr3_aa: CASSWTGGGNSPLHF; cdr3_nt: TGTGCCAGCAGCTGGACAGGGGGCGGCAATTCACCCCTCCACTTT
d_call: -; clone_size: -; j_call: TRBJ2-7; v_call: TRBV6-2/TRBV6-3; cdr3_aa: CASSYAGTSTYEQYF; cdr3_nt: TGTGCCAGCAGCTACGCCGGGACTTCCACCTACGAGCAGTACTTC
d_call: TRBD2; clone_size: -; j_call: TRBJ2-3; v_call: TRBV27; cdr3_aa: CASSLSRTSGSTDTQYF; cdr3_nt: TGTGCCAGCAGTTTATCTCGGACTAGCGGCAGCACAGATACGCAGTATTTT
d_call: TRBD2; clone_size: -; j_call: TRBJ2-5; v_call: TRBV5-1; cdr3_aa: CASSLASYGRAQETQYF; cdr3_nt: TGCGCCAGCAGCTTGGCTTCCTACGGGAGGGCCCAAGAGACCCAGTACTTC
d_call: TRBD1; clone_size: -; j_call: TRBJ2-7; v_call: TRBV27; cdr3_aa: CASRRDRGGSYEQYF; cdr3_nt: TGTGCCAGCAGAAGAGACAGGGGGGGATCCTACGAGCAGTACTTC
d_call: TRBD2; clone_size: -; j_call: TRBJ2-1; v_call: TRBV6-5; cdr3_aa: CASSLAGGPYNEQFF; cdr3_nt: TGTGCCAGCAGTTTAGCGGGGGGTCCCTACAATGAGCAGTTCTTC
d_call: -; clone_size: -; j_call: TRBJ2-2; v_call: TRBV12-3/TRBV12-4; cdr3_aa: CASGSSVTGELFF; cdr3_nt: TGTGCCAGCGGGAGTAGTGTCACCGGGGAGCTGTTTTTT
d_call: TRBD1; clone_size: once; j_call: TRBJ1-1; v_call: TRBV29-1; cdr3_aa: CSVTGTDTEAFF; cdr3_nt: TGCAGCGTAACCGGGACAGACACTGAAGCTTTCTTT
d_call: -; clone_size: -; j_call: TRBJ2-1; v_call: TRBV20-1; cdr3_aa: CSARGTTVGGNEQFF; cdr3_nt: TGCAGTGCTAGGGGGACCACCGTAGGGGGCAATGAGCAGTTCTTC
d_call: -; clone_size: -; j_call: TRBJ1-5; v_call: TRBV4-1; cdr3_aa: CASSQDYQGRQPQHF; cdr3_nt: TGCGCCAGCAGCCAAGATTACCAGGGGAGGCAGCCCCAGCATTTT
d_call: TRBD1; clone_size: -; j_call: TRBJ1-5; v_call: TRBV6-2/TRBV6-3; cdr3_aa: CASRATGANSAQHF; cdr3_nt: TGTGCCAGCAGGGCAACAGGGGCGAATAGTGCCCAGCATTTT